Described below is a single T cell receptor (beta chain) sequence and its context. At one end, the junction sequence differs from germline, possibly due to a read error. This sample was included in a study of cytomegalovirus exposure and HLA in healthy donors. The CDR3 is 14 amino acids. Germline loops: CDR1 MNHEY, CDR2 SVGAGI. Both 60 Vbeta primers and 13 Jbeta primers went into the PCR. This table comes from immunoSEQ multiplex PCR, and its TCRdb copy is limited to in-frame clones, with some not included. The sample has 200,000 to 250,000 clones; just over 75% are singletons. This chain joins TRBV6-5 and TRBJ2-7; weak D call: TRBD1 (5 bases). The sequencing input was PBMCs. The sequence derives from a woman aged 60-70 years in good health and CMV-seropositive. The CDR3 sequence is CASRRPSGRENHKF. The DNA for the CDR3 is TGTGCCAGCAGGCGGCCCTCTGGCAGGGAAAACCATAAGTTC.